The 25 T cell receptor beta chains given below trace back to one sample, sequenced in a study of T cell responses to AZD1222 COVID-19 vaccine (dated by TCRdb to the early 2020s). Per the publication, the time point label means: about 28 days (+/-7) after the second vaccine dose. The library came from the immunoSEQ multiplex PCR assay. Sourced from immuneACCESS, this table was stored by TCRdb with only in-frame sequences that have V and J called. A share of the clones is absent; for the studies checked, an unresolved V gene accounts for under half, and the remainder has no known explanation. For this sample there are 150,000 or so clones; about 92% appear just once. The top ten clones comprise about 3.7% of the sample. The sample in question was peripheral blood, obtained 28 days after the second AZD1222 dose. The receptors derive from an adult who received the AZD1222 COVID-19 vaccine.

This clone was recorded once. The chain couples TRBV30 to TRBJ2-1; D call uncertain. Trimming stripped 2 bases from V and 0 bases from J, with 5 bases between. The CDR3 is 13 amino acids. CDR1 is GTSNPN and CDR2 is SVGIG in the germline V gene (reference sequence). The CDR3 reads CAWSPLSYNEQFF. Written as DNA, the CDR3 is TGTGCCTGGAGTCCCCTCTCCTACAATGAGCAGTTCTTC.

V gene TRBV7-3 combines with J gene TRBJ2-3; tentative D call: TRBD1 (5 bases). V lost 1 base and J 1 base, leaving 9 bases between the germline ends. The CDR3 spans 15 residues. Germline lookup yields CDR1 SGHTA and CDR2 FQGTGA. Written as DNA, the CDR3 is TGTGCCAGCAGCTTAAGTGTACAGGGCACAGATACGCAGTATTTT. This sequence encodes CASSLSVQGTDTQYF. Complete variable domain (other parts from reference TRBV7-3 and TRBJ2-3): GAGVSQTPSNKVTEKGKYVELRCDPISGHTALYWYRQSLGQGPEFLIYFQGTGAADDSGLPNDRFFAVRPEGSVSTLKIQRTERGDSAVYLCASSLSVQGTDTQYFGPGTRLTVL.

The V gene is TRBV6-4, the J gene TRBJ2-7; unclear D gene. Germline CDR1 and CDR2: MRHNA and SNTAGT. The V and J ends lost 2 bases and 3 bases respectively, with 2 bases between them. The CDR3 consists of 11 residues. This CDR3 is CASSDVYEQYF. The CDR3 nucleotides are TGTGCCAGCAGTGACGTCTACGAGCAGTACTTC.

Written as DNA, the CDR3 is TGTGCCACCAGCAGAGGCCCGGGGGACGGCGGGCTGAACACTGAAGCTTTCTTT. This gives the protein CATSRGPGDGGLNTEAFF. This sequence joins TRBV15 and TRBJ1-1, with D tentatively TRBD1 (5 bases). V was pared by 1 base and J by 0 bases, with 18 bases between. Germline V lookup: CDR1 LNHNV, CDR2 YYDKDF (reference sequence). The CDR3 sequence is 18 residues long. Full variable domain (remainder filled in from reference TRBV15 and TRBJ1-1): DAMVIQNPRYQVTQFGKPVTLSCSQTLNHNVMYWYQQKSSQAPKLLFHYYDKDFNNEADTPDNFQSRRPNTSFCFLDIRSPGLGDTAMYLCATSRGPGDGGLNTEAFFGQGTRLTVV.

The chain uses TRBV7-9 and TRBJ1-1; the D gene is possibly TRBD1 (6 bases). The ends were cut back, 7 bases at V and 1 base at J, with 22 bases in the middle. The V gene's germline CDR1 is SEHNR and CDR2 FQNEAQ (reference sequence). The CDR3 covers 17 residues. The DNA of the CDR3 is TGTGCCAGCAACCAGAGGGGGGGGCGCCAAGGGAACACTGAAGCTTTCTTT. This encodes CASNQRGGRQGNTEAFF.

The chain has TRBV3-1 (or the pseudogene TRBV3-2) and TRBJ1-6; a possible D gene is TRBD1 (5 bases). The CDR3 consists of 14 residues. Germline V gene data show CDR1 as LGHDT and CDR2 as YNNKEL (reference sequence). With 7 bases removed from V and 6 bases from J, the gap between germline ends came to 13 bases. The CDR3 here is CASNEARGNSPLHF. The CDR3 nucleotides read TGTGCCAGCAACGAGGCTAGGGGTAATTCACCCCTCCACTTT.

The genes are TRBV24-1 and TRBJ2-7; the match to TRBD2 covers 10 bases. V was clipped by 3 bases and J by 3 bases; unmatched bases: 10. Germline loops: CDR1 KGHDR, CDR2 SFDVKD. The CDR3 is 17 residues long. CDR3 in amino acids: CATSDARTSGYFYEQYF. CDR3 DNA sequence: TGTGCCACCAGTGATGCCCGGACTAGCGGATACTTCTACGAGCAGTACTTC.

The gene calls are TRBV10-2 and TRBJ2-2, with TRBD1 matching over 11 bases. The CDR3 is 18 amino acids. Germline lookup yields CDR1 WSHSY and CDR2 SAAADI. The junction had 12 bases not matched to a gene; V was cut back by 4 bases and J by 5 bases. The CDR3 DNA sequence: TGCGCCAGCAGTGCCACGGACAGGGGGCGATTGGGAACCGGGGAGCTGTTTTTT. The encoded protein is CASSATDRGRLGTGELFF.

The chain links TRBV4-1 to TRBJ2-1, with 11 bases aligning to TRBD1. CDR3 length: 15 residues. J gave up 6 bases and V 4 bases, and 5 bases lay outside the gene matches. Germline V lookup: CDR1 MGHRA, CDR2 YSYEKL. CDR3 in amino acids: CASSPRGTGGNEQFF. The CDR3 DNA sequence: TGCGCCAGCAGCCCTCGGGGGACAGGGGGCAATGAGCAGTTCTTC.

This sequence joins TRBV6-5 and TRBJ2-1; D gene unclear. Trimming removed 8 bases from V and 0 bases from J, with 8 bases in between. This CDR3 comprises 13 residues. CDR1 and CDR2 (germline): MNHEY, SVGAGI. The DNA of the CDR3 is TGTGCCAGCCTTAGGAGCTCCTACAATGAGCAGTTCTTC. It specifies CASLRSSYNEQFF.

The chain is built from TRBV9 and TRBJ1-1; possible D gene TRBD1, 6 bases. This CDR3 contains 19 residues. Per the germline V gene, CDR1 is SGDLS and CDR2 is YYNGEE. Trimming removed 3 bases at V and 0 bases at J, with 24 bases between. CDR3 in DNA: TGTGCCAGCAGCGACAGCCCCAAAGGGGGGGGCGCCTTGAACACTGAAGCTTTCTTT. Residues: CASSDSPKGGGALNTEAFF.

The count of this clone is one. This chain connects TRBV29-1 to TRBJ2-7, with D possibly being TRBD2 (5 bases). From germline, CDR1 is SQVTM and CDR2 ANQGSEA. This CDR3 is 14 amino acids long. The V and J ends lost 4 bases and 3 bases respectively, with 16 bases between them. The CDR3 coding sequence is TGCAGCGTTGCAATGTCTGGAGGAGGCTACGAGCAGTACTTC. This sequence encodes CSVAMSGGGYEQYF.

The chain joins TRBV5-1 to TRBJ2-1; 7 bases agree with TRBD1. The V and J ends lost 5 bases and 1 base, in that order; junction bases with no gene match: 3. The CDR3 contains 14 residues. CDR1 and CDR2 (germline): SGHRS, YFSETQ. The CDR3 reads CASSRGQSYNEQFF. The CDR3 region has the DNA TGCGCCAGCAGTCGGGGACAGTCCTACAATGAGCAGTTCTTC. Complete variable domain (other parts from reference TRBV5-1 and TRBJ2-1): KAGVTQTPRYLIKTRGQQVTLSCSPISGHRSVSWYQQTPGQGLQFLFEYFSETQRNKGNFPGRFSGRQFSNSRSEMNVSTLELGDSALYLCASSRGQSYNEQFFGPGTRLTVL.

This CDR3 reads CASRIFGAGNEQYF. The DNA of the CDR3 is TGTGCCAGCAGGATTTTTGGGGCGGGGAACGAGCAGTACTTC. This sequence joins TRBV5-4 and TRBJ2-7, with D maybe TRBD2 (6 bases). This CDR3 has 14 amino acids. The ends were cut back, 5 bases at V and 5 bases at J, with 17 bases in the middle. The V gene's germline CDR1 is SGHNT and CDR2 YYREEE (reference sequence).

Of note for this clone: The same CDR3 arises from other DNA sequences in this sample as well. The chain has TRBV9 and TRBJ2-1; TRBD1 matches 7 bases. The CDR3 has 15 amino acids. Germline values: CDR1 SGDLS, CDR2 YYNGEE. Unmatched junction bases numbered 2, after V lost 2 bases and J lost 0 bases. The CDR3 nucleotides are TGTGCCAGCAGCGTGGGGGACAGCTCCTACAATGAGCAGTTCTTC. Its translation is CASSVGDSSYNEQFF.

This chain connects TRBV7-3 to TRBJ2-2; 7 bases match TRBD1. Germline V gene data show CDR1 as SGHTA and CDR2 as FQGTGA. This CDR3 has 15 amino acids. The V segment lost 6 bases and the J segment 4 bases; nucleotides outside the gene matches: 8. CDR3 DNA sequence: TGTGCCAGCAGTCTCGACAGGGTTGTCACCGGGGAGCTGTTTTTT. Its translation: CASSLDRVVTGELFF.

This clone was picked up one time. The V gene is TRBV2, the J gene TRBJ2-6, with TRBD1 identical over 9 bases. Germline CDR1 reads SNHLY; CDR2 reads FYNNEI. With V trimmed by 9 bases and J by 1 base, 4 bases remained unmatched. This CDR3 comprises 15 residues. CDR3: CASNRGRSGANVLTF. The CDR3 region has the DNA TGTGCCAGTAACAGGGGGCGGTCTGGGGCCAACGTCCTGACTTTC.

The rearrangement links TRBV11-2 to TRBJ2-7, with unresolved D. This CDR3 has 14 amino acids. The V end was cut by 0 bases, the J end by 2 bases, with 8 bases between. Germline loops: CDR1 SGHAT, CDR2 FQNNGV. In DNA form, the CDR3 reads TGTGCCAGCAGCTTAGATCGTGGCCCCTACGAGCAGTACTTC. Amino acid sequence: CASSLDRGPYEQYF.

This clone was counted once. The chain links TRBV10-3 to TRBJ2-1; TRBD1 matches at 9 bases. The germline gives CDR1 ENHRY, CDR2 SYGVKD. V lost 5 bases and J lost 14; bases outside the gene matches: 4. The CDR3 consists of 11 residues. Written as DNA, the CDR3 is TGTGCCATCAGTTCGGGACAGGGAAAGTTCTTC. The encoded protein is CAISSGQGKFF.

The rearrangement joins TRBV25-1 to TRBJ1-2; D perhaps matches TRBD1 (5 bases). This CDR3 has 11 amino acids. Germline CDR1 is MGHDK and CDR2 is SYGVNS. V was shortened by 1 base and J by 14 bases, with 11 bases between the two germline ends. CDR3 DNA sequence: TGTGCCAGCAGTGAATTAAACGGGGGGACCTTC. This translates into CASSELNGGTF.

CDR3 nucleotides: TGTGCCAGCAGCCGGGGACAGGCCCCTGGAAACACCATATATTTT. It is translated as CASSRGQAPGNTIYF. The rearrangement uses TRBV6-6 and TRBJ1-3; 8 bases agree with TRBD1. Trimming at V came to 6 bases and at J to 2 bases, leaving 6 bases not matched to a gene. Germline V gives CDR1 MNHNY, CDR2 SVGAGI (reference sequence). The CDR3 is made up of 15 amino acids.

The chain employs TRBV18 and TRBJ1-3; D possibly corresponds to TRBD1 (6 bases). The CDR3 covers 16 residues. Trimming pared 3 bases from V and 0 bases from J, leaving 12 bases between. From germline, CDR1 is KGHSH and CDR2 LQKENI. The chain's CDR3 is CASSPRDTFSGNTIYF. The CDR3 bases are TGTGCCAGCTCACCCCGGGACACCTTCTCTGGAAACACCATATATTTT. The full variable domain, completed using reference TRBV18 and TRBJ1-3, is NAGVMQNPRHLVRRRGQEARLRCSPMKGHSHVYWYRQLPEEGLKFMVYLQKENIIDESGMPKERFSAEFPKEGPSILRIQQVVRGDSAAYFCASSPRDTFSGNTIYFGEGSWLTVV.

The chain combines TRBV2 with TRBJ1-1; D may be TRBD1 (6 bases). V was shortened by 6 bases and J by 0 bases, with 11 bases between the two germline ends. CDR3 length: 14 residues. Germline CDR1 reads SNHLY; CDR2 reads FYNNEI. CDR3 protein: CASSQQGMNTEAFF. CDR3 DNA sequence: TGTGCCAGCAGCCAACAGGGAATGAACACTGAAGCTTTCTTT.

This rearrangement joins TRBV28 to TRBJ1-2; D unresolved. The CDR3 runs 12 residues. V shed 2 bases and J shed 4 bases, with 5 bases lying between them. Looked up from germline, CDR1 is MDHEN and CDR2 is SYDVKM. The CDR3 protein is CASSLGVYGYTF. CDR3 sequence (DNA): TGTGCCAGCAGTTTAGGGGTCTATGGCTACACCTTC.

The V and J genes are TRBV28 and TRBJ1-1, with D possibly matching TRBD1 (5 bases). Germline CDR1 MDHEN, CDR2 SYDVKM. The V and J ends lost 5 bases and 1 base respectively, with 14 bases between them. CDR3 length: 15 residues. The DNA for the CDR3 is TGTGCCAGCAGTCATACGGGACCTAGGAACACTGAAGCTTTCTTT. Encoded protein: CASSHTGPRNTEAFF.